This TCR beta chain was retrieved from a study of T cell changes during pregnancy in multiple sclerosis. Libraries were prepared by immunoSEQ multiplex PCR; TCRdb keeps only in-frame clonotypes and omits some of them. The sample comprises 30,000 to 40,000 clones, just under 95% of which are singletons, and about 8.9% rests with the top ten. Germline V gene sequence: CDR1 MNHEY, CDR2 SMNVEV (reference sequence). There are 14 residues in the CDR3. Trimming pared 5 bases from V and 8 bases from J, leaving 18 bases between. V and J are TRBV27 and TRBJ1-1, with D possibly TRBD1 on 5 matching bases. Sequencing was performed on CD8+ T cells from peripheral blood mononuclear cells, taken in the third trimester of pregnancy. The clonotype was recovered from a female donor with multiple sclerosis, enrolled in a pregnancy study. Here the CDR3 DNA reads TGTGCCAGCAGTCTTCTCGGGGGGTCGGACGAAGCTTTCTTT. Translating it yields CASSLLGGSDEAFF.